A selection of T cell receptor beta chains follows, all from one sample in a study of breast tumors, draining lymph nodes, adjacent tissues. TCRdb processed the multiplex PCR reads anew with MiXCR; each CDR3 protein has one entry. The repertoire holds over 250,000 distinct CDR3 sequences, with under 35% as singletons. Sequencing was performed on axillary lymph node tissue. The source is a female donor with breast cancer. Some clones in this sample may be carry-over from other donors' samples. The CDR3 runs from the conserved cysteine through the conserved F or W. The D gene is left open where the match is weak. Size is stated for part of the rows, as once, few or many counts, or as a class when the clone is expanded.

abundance	d_gene	j_gene	v_gene	CDR3nt	CDR3aa
many	NA	TRBJ2-1	TRBV24-1	TGTGCCACCAGTGACTCGGACCCTATCTCCTACAATGAGCAGTTCTTC	CATSDSDPISYNEQFF
many	NA	TRBJ2-7	TRBV20-1	TGCAGTGCTAGCGACCGGGACTCGTTCTCCTACGAGCAGTACTTC	CSASDRDSFSYEQYF
many	NA	TRBJ2-5	TRBV24-1	TGTGCCACCGCGGACAGTAGCCAAGAGACCCAGTACTTC	CATADSSQETQYF
NA	TRBD2	TRBJ2-1	TRBV10-3	TGTGCCCCCAGGCCGAGACTAGCGGGAAGCGATGAGCAGTTCTTC	CAPRPRLAGSDEQFF
many	TRBD2	TRBJ2-1	TRBV7-9	TGTGCCAGCAGCTTAGGTGGGACTAGCGGTACGGAGCAGTTCTTC	CASSLGGTSGTEQFF
many	NA	TRBJ1-4	TRBV6-5	TGTGCCAGCAGTTACAGGACAGCAACTAATGAAAAACTGTTTTTT	CASSYRTATNEKLFF
many	NA	TRBJ1-5	TRBV24-1	TGTGCCACCAGTGATTCGGGCAGGGGAAGCAATCAGCCCCAGCATTTT	CATSDSGRGSNQPQHF
few	NA	TRBJ2-5	TRBV12-3/TRBV12-4	TGTGCCAGCAGTTTCGGGCCCTCGACCCAGTACTTC	CASSFGPSTQYF
many	NA	TRBJ2-1	TRBV24-1	TGTGCCACCAGTGGGTTAGGGGCCCAATACAATGAGCAGTTCTTC	CATSGLGAQYNEQFF
few	TRBD1	TRBJ2-5	TRBV6-2/TRBV6-3	TGTGCCAGCAGTTACATCTCAGGGGGCAGAGAGACCCAGTACTTC	CASSYISGGRETQYF
many	NA	TRBJ2-3	TRBV10-2	TGCGCCAGCAGTGTGGAGGGGCCGGTAATCCATACGCAGTATTTT	CASSVEGPVIHTQYF
many	NA	TRBJ2-3	TRBV5-4	TGTGCCAGCAGCTTGGCCGGACCGTTAAGAGACTCGCAGTATTTT	CASSLAGPLRDSQYF
many	NA	TRBJ2-7	TRBV19	TGTGCCAGTAATATAGGGGTTGACGACGAGCAGTACTTC	CASNIGVDDEQYF
NA	NA	TRBJ2-3	TRBV5-4	TGTGCCAGCAGCTTCGAGGGAAAGTCGGGAGATGGAGATACGCAGTATTTT	CASSFEGKSGDGDTQYF
many	NA	TRBJ2-2	TRBV11-2	TGTGCCAGCAGCTTAGTGGGACTGGGGAGCACCGGGGAGCTGTTTTTT	CASSLVGLGSTGELFF
many	NA	TRBJ2-2	TRBV14	TGTGCCAGCAGCCAAGCCCGTTCCGGGGAGCTGTTTTTT	CASSQARSGELFF
many	TRBD2	TRBJ2-5	TRBV29-1	TGCAGCGTTCGACAGGGACTAGCGGGAGGGCCTCAGGAGACCCAGTACTTC	CSVRQGLAGGPQETQYF
many	TRBD2	TRBJ2-5	TRBV20-1	TGCAGTGCATCCCGGGAGGTTAGAGAGACCCAGTACTTC	CSASREVRETQYF
NA	TRBD2	TRBJ2-1	TRBV7-2	TGTGCCAGCACCCAAGCGGGGCGCCCGAACAATGAGCAGTTCTTC	CASTQAGRPNNEQFF
many	NA	TRBJ2-7	TRBV4-1	TGCGCCAGCAGCCAAAGCGGGACAAACATTGCGTCACGCGGATACGAGCAGTACTTC	CASSQSGTNIASRGYEQYF
NA	TRBD1	TRBJ2-2	TRBV14	TGTGCCATCAGCCAGGACAGGCCCACCGGGGAGCTGCTTTTT	CAISQDRPTGELLF
many	TRBD2	TRBJ2-7	TRBV7-2	TGTGCCAGCAGCTTAGTGCGGGAGGGCCCCTACGAGCAGTACTTC	CASSLVREGPYEQYF
few	TRBD1	TRBJ1-1	TRBV5-1	TGCGCCAGCAGGTTTACAGGGGTGACTGAAGCTTTCTTT	CASRFTGVTEAFF
many	NA	TRBJ1-5	TRBV4-3	TGCGCCAGCAGCCAAGATCTGATAGGGACCGAACCGCATTTT	CASSQDLIGTEPHF
many	TRBD1	TRBJ2-3	TRBV5-8	TGTGCCAGCAGCTTGGGGGCGCAGGGGGCAGATACGCAGTATTTT	CASSLGAQGADTQYF
NA	TRBD1	TRBJ1-2	TRBV29-1	TGCAGCGTGAAGACAGGGGGCGCTGATGGCTACACCTTC	CSVKTGGADGYTF
many	TRBD2	TRBJ2-7	TRBV24-1	TGTGCCACCAGTGCGGGCGGGGGGAGTCTTTACGAGCAGTACTTC	CATSAGGGSLYEQYF
many	TRBD2	TRBJ2-5	TRBV20-1	TGCAGTGCTAGAGAACGACTAGCGGGAGGAGGTTTGGGAGAGACCCAGTACTTC	CSARERLAGGGLGETQYF
NA	TRBD2	TRBJ2-3	TRBV20-1	TGCAGTGCTAGAGGTGGTAGCGGGACAGATACGCAGTATTTT	CSARGGSGTDTQYF
many	TRBD1	TRBJ1-2	TRBV12-3/TRBV12-4	TGTGCCAGCAGGCGACAGGGGGACCTTAACTATGGCTACACCTTC	CASRRQGDLNYGYTF
many	NA	TRBJ2-5	TRBV5-1	TGCGCCAGCAGCTTGGGCCGGGACTCAGAGACCCAGTACTTC	CASSLGRDSETQYF
NA	NA	TRBJ1-5	TRBV6-1	TGTGCCAGCAGTGAATTTCAGGCTGTCAGTCAGCCCCAGCATTTT	CASSEFQAVSQPQHF
NA	TRBD2	TRBJ2-5	TRBV18	TGTGCCAGCTCGGCTACTAGCGGGATGGAGACCCAGTACTTC	CASSATSGMETQYF
many	TRBD1	TRBJ1-5	TRBV7-2	TGTGCCAGCAGCCCGGACAGGGGGACCACGGTCCAGCATTTT	CASSPDRGTTVQHF
many	TRBD2	TRBJ2-7	TRBV7-6	TGTGCCAGCAGCTTAAGGACCCTCTTGCGGGAGACGGAGGAGCAGTACTTC	CASSLRTLLRETEEQYF
NA	TRBD1	TRBJ1-2	TRBV19	TGTGCCAGCGCGGGGACAGTCCCCAATTATGGCTACACCTTC	CASAGTVPNYGYTF